The 10 T cell receptor beta chains below come from one sample, sequenced in a study of metastatic and nonmetastatic thyroid tumors. Every patient was untreated before thyroid surgery. TCRdb called clones again from the PCR reads with MiXCR. The sample consists of around 53,000 clones, roughly 22% of them appearing once. Sequenced sample: blood. All receptors derive from a female donor with papillary thyroid cancer or a benign thyroid nodule (not recorded which). Some clones in this sample may be carry-over from other donors' samples.

This clone was counted between two and nine times. The chain employs TRBV5-1 and TRBJ2-1; D is undetermined. V dropped 3 bases and J dropped 8 bases, with 12 bases sitting between them. Germline V gives CDR1 SGHRS, CDR2 YFSETQ. The CDR3 has 13 amino acids. The chain's CDR3 is CASSWAPGDEQFF. The CDR3 DNA is TGCGCCAGCAGCTGGGCGCCAGGAGATGAGCAGTTCTTC.

In regard to this clone: One end of the junction does not line up with germline, which may come from a read error. V usage is TRBV28 and J usage is TRBJ2-1, with 7 bases identical to TRBD1. The CDR3 contains 15 residues. CDR1 is MDHEN, CDR2 SYDVKM, per germline. The DNA of the CDR3 is TGTCCCAGCAGCCTATTGTCAGGGGGTGAGAATGAGCAGTTCTTC. Amino acids: CPSSLLSGGENEQFF.

This clone was observed many times. V usage is TRBV18 and J usage is TRBJ2-7; 7 bases agree with TRBD1. This CDR3 contains 13 residues. V trimming: 6 bases; J trimming: 2 bases; junction bases outside the gene matches: 4. From germline, CDR1 is KGHSH and CDR2 LQKENI. CDR3 sequence (DNA): TGTGCCAGCTCCCCGGGACAGCCCTACGAGCAGTACTTC. Translating gives CASSPGQPYEQYF.

This clone was observed many times. This chain connects TRBV28 to TRBJ2-2; 7 bases fit TRBD1. The germline V gene has CDR1 MDHEN and CDR2 SYDVKM. The CDR3 spans 15 residues. The ends lost 5 bases at V and 4 bases at J; junction bases unmatched: 7. In DNA form, the CDR3 reads TGTGCCAGCAGTGATCAGGGGGATGGCACCGGGGAGCTGTTTTTT. It codes for CASSDQGDGTGELFF.

This clone was seen many times. This chain uses TRBV6-1 with TRBJ2-1, with 10 bases matching TRBD2. This CDR3 is 15 amino acids long. Trimming cost V 6 bases and J 6 bases; bases outside gene matches: 8. Germline-derived CDR1 and CDR2 are MNHNS and SASEGT. The CDR3 DNA follows: TGTGCCAGCAGAAACAAGCGGGAGGGCCGCAATGAGCAGTTCTTC. Translation gives CASRNKREGRNEQFF.

This clone was recorded at least ten times. This chain uses TRBV2 with TRBJ2-5; TRBD1 or TRBD2 may be the D gene (5 bases each). The V end was cut by 6 bases, the J end by 5 bases, with 13 bases between. This CDR3 region has 13 residues. CDR1 is SNHLY and CDR2 is FYNNEI in the germline V gene. This chain's CDR3 is CASRGLGDETQYF. CDR3 sequence (DNA): TGTGCCAGCAGGGGGCTGGGAGACGAGACCCAGTACTTC.

In this sample, this clone turned up many times. Other nucleotide sequences in the sample specify the same CDR3. The chain joins TRBV20-1 to TRBJ2-1; D not certain. V gave up 3 bases and J gave up 0 bases, with 9 bases separating them. Germline V CDR1 and CDR2: DFQATT, SNEGSKA (reference sequence). The CDR3 is 14 amino acids. The CDR3 loop is CSASGRNSYNEQFF. DNA of the CDR3: TGCAGTGCTAGTGGGCGGAACTCCTACAATGAGCAGTTCTTC.

This chain joins TRBV16 and TRBJ2-7, with 9 bases fitting TRBD1. The V and J ends lost 6 bases and 4 bases, in that order; junction bases with no gene match: 16. The germline CDR1 and CDR2 sequences are KGHSY and FQNENV. CDR3 length: 17 amino acids. As DNA, the CDR3 is TGTGCCAGCAGTCGAACCCTGGCTGGACAGGGGTCTTACGAGCAGTACTTC. This gives the protein CASSRTLAGQGSYEQYF.

In this sample, this clone turned up many times. In the same sample, other DNA sequences code for this CDR3. The chain links TRBV28 to TRBJ2-7; a weak D match, TRBD1 (6 bases). Trimming stripped 3 bases from V and 2 bases from J, with 17 bases between. The germline gives CDR1 MDHEN, CDR2 SYDVKM. The CDR3 has 16 residues. The CDR3 region is CASSFPLRGPPYEQYF. CDR3 coding DNA: TGTGCCAGCAGTTTTCCCCTCAGGGGCCCCCCCTACGAGCAGTACTTC. Together with reference TRBV28 and TRBJ2-7, the CDR3 gives the full variable domain: DVKVTQSSRYLVKRTGEKVFLECVQDMDHENMFWYRQDPGLGLRLIYFSYDVKMKEKGDIPEGYSVSREKKERFSLILESASTNQTSMYLCASSFPLRGPPYEQYFGPGTRLTVT.

A word on this clone: One base away lies a much larger clone, so this may be a sequencing read error. The V gene is TRBV24-1, the J gene TRBJ2-1, with 9 bases lining up with TRBD2. The CDR3 is 15 residues long. V lost 10 bases and J lost 7; bases outside the gene matches: 13. Germline values: CDR1 KGHDR, CDR2 SFDVKD. This CDR3 is CATRTVTSGGNEQFF. CDR3 coding DNA: TGTGCCACAAGAACCGTGACTAGCGGAGGGAATGAGCAGTTCTTC.